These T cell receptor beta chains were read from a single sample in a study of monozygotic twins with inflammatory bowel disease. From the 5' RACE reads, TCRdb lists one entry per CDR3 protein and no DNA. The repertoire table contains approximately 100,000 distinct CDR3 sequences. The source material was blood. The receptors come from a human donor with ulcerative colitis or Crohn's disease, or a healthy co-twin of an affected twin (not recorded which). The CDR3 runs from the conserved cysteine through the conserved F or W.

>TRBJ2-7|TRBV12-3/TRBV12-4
CASSPGTLFYEQYF
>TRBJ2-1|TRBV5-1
CASSLAPNNEQFF
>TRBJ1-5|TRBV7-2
CASTTGAGQPQHF
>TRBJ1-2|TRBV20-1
CSATGGDRAGGYTF
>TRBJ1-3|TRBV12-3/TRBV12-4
CASTIKYTIYF
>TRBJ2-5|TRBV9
CASSARTSGYEETQYF
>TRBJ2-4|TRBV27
CASSFGTSGNIQYF
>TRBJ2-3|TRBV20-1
CSARGGRGPDTQYF
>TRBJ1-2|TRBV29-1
CSVEETSNGYTF
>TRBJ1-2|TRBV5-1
CASSPNSGQGNGYTF
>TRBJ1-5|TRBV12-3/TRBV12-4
CASSQTNSNQPQHF
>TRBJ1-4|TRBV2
CASTRILATNEKLFF
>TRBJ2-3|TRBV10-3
CAISREVAGATDTQYF
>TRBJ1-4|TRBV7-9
CASSSSRGENEKLFF
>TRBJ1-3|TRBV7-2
CASSSDRGPGNTIYF
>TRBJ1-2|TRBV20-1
CSAPPDGGAHGYTF